This TCR beta chain came from a study of blood T cell repertoires in COVID-19. Study as a whole: Samples of COVID-19 (acute and convalescent) were obtained from the United States, Italy and Spain. Sources were T cells, B-cell-depleted T cells, or PBMCs; the material itself was cDNA or gDNA.

Trimming removed 6 bases from V and 0 bases from J, with 15 bases in between. Germline values: CDR1 MNHEY, CDR2 SMNVEV (reference sequence). The CDR3 length is 15 residues. The authors' processing: It was from reference gene primer amplification that nucleated cell counts were estimated. Sequencing was performed with immunoSEQ multiplex PCR; in TCRdb, only in-frame clones are kept and a portion is missing. V, J and clone size reflect that table, while D and trimming were determined from the DNA. Of some 160,000 clones listed, over 80% are singletons. The source is a man between 65 and 85 years old who had recovered from COVID-19. The V and J genes are TRBV27 and TRBJ2-7, with unresolved D. What was sequenced was peripheral blood. The DNA of the CDR3 is TGTGCCAGCAGCCGCGGAAGCACCAACTCCTACGAGCAGTACTTC. Encoded protein: CASSRGSTNSYEQYF.